Following are 9 T cell receptor beta chains from one sample sequenced in a study of blood T cell repertoires in COVID-19. Some clones are missing from TCRdb's copy, which holds only in-frame ones; the method was immunoSEQ multiplex PCR. Seen here are some 130,000 clones, 86% observed once, and the top ten hold around 4.5%. Sequenced material: PBMCs or T cells enriched from blood (not recorded which). Every receptor here comes from a man in his fifties or sixties who had recovered from COVID-19.

This clone was seen only once. This sequence joins TRBV3-1 (or the pseudogene TRBV3-2) and TRBJ2-3; 13 bases map to TRBD2. Germline V gene lookup returns CDR1 LGHDT and CDR2 YNNKEL (reference sequence). With V trimmed by 1 base and J by 2 bases, 3 bases remained unmatched. The CDR3 has 17 residues. The CDR3 reads CASSQGLAGGLTDTQYF. The DNA of the CDR3 is TGTGCCAGCAGCCAAGGACTAGCGGGAGGCCTCACAGATACGCAGTATTTT.

V is TRBV5-4 and J is TRBJ2-7; D gene ambiguous. The CDR3 is 13 residues long. Trimming removed 1 base at V and 5 bases at J, with 10 bases between. Germline CDR1 is SGHNT and CDR2 is YYREEE (reference sequence). The CDR3 coding sequence is TGTGCCAGCAGCTTGAACAAAGTCGACGAGCAGTACGTC. Translation gives CASSLNKVDEQYV.

The chain uses TRBV4-3 and TRBJ1-6; 11 positions match TRBD1. CDR3 length equals 16 residues. Per germline, CDR1 LGHNA and CDR2 YSLEER. J gave up 9 bases and V 4 bases, and 8 bases lay outside the gene matches. The CDR3 nucleotides read TGCGCCAGCAGCCGTAGACCGGGACAGGGGGTTTCACCCCTCCACTTT. This gives the protein CASSRRPGQGVSPLHF.

The genes are TRBV27 and TRBJ1-1; perhaps TRBD1 as D (6 bases). Germline V gene data show CDR1 as MNHEY and CDR2 as SMNVEV (reference sequence). Trimming shortened V by 5 bases and J by 6 bases, and 16 bases separated the two germline ends. The CDR3 is 14 amino acids. The CDR3 sequence is CASSREGGGSEAFF. CDR3 in DNA: TGTGCCAGCAGTAGAGAAGGGGGTGGTTCTGAAGCTTTCTTT.

The rearrangement uses TRBV7-6 and TRBJ2-3; 9 positions match TRBD1. In germline, CDR1 is SGHVS, CDR2 FNYEAQ. This CDR3 region has 15 residues. V gave up 2 bases and J gave up 9 bases; unmatched junction bases: 9. DNA of the CDR3: TGTGCCAGCAGCTTACGCCCGGGACAGGGAGACACGCAGTATTTT. Its translation is CASSLRPGQGDTQYF.

Note on this clone: The sample carries other DNA sequences with the same CDR3. In DNA, the CDR3 is TGTGCCAGCAGCTTAGTGGGGACAGGGTACCAGCCCCAGCATTTT. Residues: CASSLVGTGYQPQHF. The J gene is TRBJ1-5, the V gene TRBV7-2; 9 positions match TRBD1. CDR1 and CDR2 from the germline V gene are SGHTA and FQGNSA. The CDR3 loop spans 15 amino acids. Losses at the gene ends were 1 base for V and 7 bases for J; bases not matched to a gene: 5.

This sequence joins TRBV23-1 and TRBJ2-3; 9 nucleotides agree with TRBD2. TRBV23-1 is recorded as an ORF, its role being uncertain. This CDR3 spans 17 amino acids. The junction had 11 bases not matched to a gene; V was cut back by 6 bases and J by 1 base. CDR3 residues: CASSRKAPSGGTDTQYF. The CDR3 DNA reads as TGCGCCAGCAGCCGAAAAGCCCCTAGCGGGGGCACAGATACGCAGTATTTT.

This sequence joins TRBV5-1 and TRBJ2-3; 11 bases are shared with TRBD1. From germline, CDR1 is SGHRS and CDR2 YFSETQ. The CDR3 has 14 amino acids. With V trimmed by 4 bases and J by 5 bases, 3 bases remained unmatched. This CDR3 reads CASSMGQGEDTQYF. DNA for the CDR3: TGCGCCAGCAGCATGGGACAGGGGGAAGATACGCAGTATTTT.

CDR3 coding DNA: TGTGCCAGCAGCGTAGGGGGACAGTCCTACAATGAGCAGTTCTTC. The encoded protein is CASSVGGQSYNEQFF. The chain recombines TRBV9 with TRBJ2-1; 7 bases are shared with TRBD1. This CDR3 has 15 residues. The germline CDR1 and CDR2 sequences are SGDLS and YYNGEE. Germline trimming cut 0 bases from V and 1 base from J; bases unmatched to any gene: 1.